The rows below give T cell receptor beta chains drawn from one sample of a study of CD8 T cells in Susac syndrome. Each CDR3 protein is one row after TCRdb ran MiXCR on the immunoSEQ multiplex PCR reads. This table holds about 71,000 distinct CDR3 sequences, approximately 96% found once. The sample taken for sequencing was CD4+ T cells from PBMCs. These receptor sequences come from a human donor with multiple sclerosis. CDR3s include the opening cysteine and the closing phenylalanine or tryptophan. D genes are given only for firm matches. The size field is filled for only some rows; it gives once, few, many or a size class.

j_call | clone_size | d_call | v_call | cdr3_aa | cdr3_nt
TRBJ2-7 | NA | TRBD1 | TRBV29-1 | CSVTQGSHEQYF | TGCAGCGTAACACAGGGGTCCCACGAGCAGTACTTC
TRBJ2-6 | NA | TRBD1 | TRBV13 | CASSSGTDVYSGANVLTF | TGTGCCAGCAGTTCCGGGACAGATGTCTACTCTGGGGCCAACGTCCTGACTTTC
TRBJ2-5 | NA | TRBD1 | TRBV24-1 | CATSDSKRQGQETQYF | TGTGCCACCAGTGATTCGAAGCGACAGGGGCAAGAGACCCAGTACTTC
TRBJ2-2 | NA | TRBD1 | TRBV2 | CASKDRGGTGELFF | TGTGCCAGCAAAGACAGGGGGGGCACCGGGGAGCTGTTTTTT
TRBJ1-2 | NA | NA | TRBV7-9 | CASSLPMPANYGYTF | TGTGCCAGCAGCCTACCTATGCCGGCTAACTATGGCTACACCTTC
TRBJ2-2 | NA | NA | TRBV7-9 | CASSLTPTGELFF | TGTGCCAGCAGCCTGACCCCCACCGGGGAGCTGTTTTTT
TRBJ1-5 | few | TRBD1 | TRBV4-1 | CASSPGQHNQPQHF | TGCGCCAGCAGCCCGGGACAGCACAATCAGCCCCAGCATTTT
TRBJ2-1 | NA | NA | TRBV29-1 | CSVAGSDEQFF | TGCAGCGTTGCCGGGAGTGATGAGCAGTTCTTC
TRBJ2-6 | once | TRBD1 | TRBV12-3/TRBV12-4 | CASNTRGLNSGANVLTF | TGTGCCAGCAACACCAGGGGGCTAAATTCTGGGGCCAACGTCCTGACTTTC
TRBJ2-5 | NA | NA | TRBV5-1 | CASSSLSRARETQYF | TGCGCCAGCAGCTCCCTTTCCAGGGCGCGAGAGACCCAGTACTTC
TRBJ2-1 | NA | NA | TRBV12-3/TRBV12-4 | CASSSARGIYNEQFF | TGTGCCAGCAGTTCCGCGAGGGGCATATACAATGAGCAGTTCTTC
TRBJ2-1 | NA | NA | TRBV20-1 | CSARTETSWEQFF | TGCAGTGCTAGGACCGAGACTAGTTGGGAGCAGTTCTTC
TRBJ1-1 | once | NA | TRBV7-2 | CASSLAGGDLEAFF | TGTGCCAGCAGCTTGGCAGGAGGTGACCTTGAAGCTTTCTTT
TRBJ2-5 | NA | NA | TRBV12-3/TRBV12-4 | CASSPTTSVETQYF | TGTGCCAGCAGCCCAACAACTAGTGTGGAGACCCAGTACTTC
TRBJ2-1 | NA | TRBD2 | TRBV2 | CASSEGVSGGPYNEQFF | TGTGCCAGCAGTGAAGGGGTTAGCGGGGGCCCCTACAATGAGCAGTTCTTC
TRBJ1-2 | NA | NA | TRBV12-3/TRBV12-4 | CASSPPPPFYGYTF | TGTGCCAGCAGTCCCCCCCCGCCGTTCTATGGCTACACCTTC
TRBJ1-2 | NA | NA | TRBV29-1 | CSVGQVDYGYTF | TGCAGCGTTGGACAGGTGGACTATGGCTACACCTTC
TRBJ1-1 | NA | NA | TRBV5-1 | CASSLGTAGGEAFF | TGCGCCAGCAGCTTGGGGACAGCCGGGGGTGAAGCTTTCTTT
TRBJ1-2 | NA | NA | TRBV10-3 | CAISTGTDDYGYTF | TGTGCCATCAGCACCGGGACGGACGACTATGGCTACACCTTC
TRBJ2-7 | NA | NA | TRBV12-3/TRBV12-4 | CASSWGAHEQYF | TGTGCCAGCAGTTGGGGGGCGCACGAGCAGTACTTC
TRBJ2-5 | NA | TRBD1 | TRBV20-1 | CSAPPGTGQETQYF | TGCAGTGCCCCCCCCGGGACAGGACAAGAGACCCAGTACTTC
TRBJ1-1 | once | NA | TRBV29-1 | CSAQRDTASREAFF | TGCAGCGCCCAGAGGGACACGGCTTCGAGGGAAGCTTTCTTT
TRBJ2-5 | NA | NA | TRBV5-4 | CASSPWATGFETQYF | TGTGCCAGCAGCCCGTGGGCGACGGGTTTCGAGACCCAGTACTTC
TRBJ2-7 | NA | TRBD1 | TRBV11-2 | CASSGLQGESYEQYF | TGTGCCAGCAGCGGCCTACAGGGGGAATCCTACGAGCAGTACTTC
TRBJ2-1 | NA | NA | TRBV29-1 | CSVEGATGWDNEQFF | TGCAGCGTTGAAGGGGCGACAGGTTGGGACAATGAGCAGTTCTTC
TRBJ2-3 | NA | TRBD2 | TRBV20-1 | CSASGTSASTDTQYF | TGCAGTGCTTCCGGGACTAGCGCAAGCACAGATACGCAGTATTTT
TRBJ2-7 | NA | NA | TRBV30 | CAWKSGGREQYF | TGTGCCTGGAAGTCCGGAGGACGCGAGCAGTACTTC
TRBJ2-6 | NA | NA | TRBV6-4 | CASLPEGTHSGANVLTF | TGTGCCAGCCTCCCCGAGGGGACACACTCTGGGGCCAACGTCCTGACTTTC
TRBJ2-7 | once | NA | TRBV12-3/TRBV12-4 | CASSSRGEREQYF | TGTGCCAGCAGTTCCCGAGGCGAGCGCGAGCAGTACTTC
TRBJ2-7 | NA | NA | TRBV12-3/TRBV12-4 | CASSSPAGQRNYEQYF | TGTGCCAGCTCTTCCCCGGCGGGTCAGCGAAACTACGAGCAGTACTTC
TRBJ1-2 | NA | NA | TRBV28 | CASFTGYGYTF | TGTGCCAGCTTCACAGGCTATGGCTACACCTTC